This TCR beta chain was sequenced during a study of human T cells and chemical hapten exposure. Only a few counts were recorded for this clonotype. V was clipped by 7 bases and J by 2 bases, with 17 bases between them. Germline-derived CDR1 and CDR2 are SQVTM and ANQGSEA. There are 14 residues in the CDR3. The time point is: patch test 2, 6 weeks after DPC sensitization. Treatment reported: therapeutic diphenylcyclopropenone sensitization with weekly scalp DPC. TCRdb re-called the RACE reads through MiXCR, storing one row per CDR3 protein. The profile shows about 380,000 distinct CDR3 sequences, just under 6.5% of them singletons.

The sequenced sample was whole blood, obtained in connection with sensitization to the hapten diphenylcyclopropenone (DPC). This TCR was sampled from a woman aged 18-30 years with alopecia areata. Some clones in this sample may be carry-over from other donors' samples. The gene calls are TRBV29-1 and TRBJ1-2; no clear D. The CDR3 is CSADEAGVNYGYTF. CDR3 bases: TGCAGCGCCGATGAGGCCGGGGTGAACTATGGCTACACCTTC.